This T cell receptor (beta chain) was sequenced during a study of cytotoxic CD8 clonotypes in ibrutinib-treated CLL. Study outcomes and limitations: Patients had baseline clonality above age-matched healthy donors, and this clonality moved with circulating CD8+ T-cell counts.

TCR beta libraries used about 2 micrograms of DNA from cryopreserved PBMCs. CDR3 length: 13 residues. Deletions cut 8 bases from V and 6 bases from J, with 19 bases between. The V gene's germline CDR1 is SQVTM and CDR2 ANQGSEA. Profiling relied on immunoSEQ multiplex PCR, and the TCRdb table lists in-frame clones only, not all of them. The profile shows under 300,000 clones, 70% of them singletons. In regard to this clone: The antigen is not known.

The TCR was taken from a human donor with chronic lymphocytic leukemia. Sequenced material: PBMCs, taken after 24 months of ibrutinib treatment. V and J are TRBV29-1 and TRBJ1-1; D call uncertain. This chain's CDR3 is CSSYGKGLSEAFF. As DNA, the CDR3 is TGCAGCTCTTACGGTAAGGGCTTATCTGAAGCTTTCTTT.